This TCR beta chain was found in a study of T cells in Graves' hyperthyroidism and ophthalmopathy. Points from the study as a whole: A model of 13 V-J pairs discriminated ophthalmopathy from stable hyperthyroidism.

This clonotype was recorded many times. Its antigen is not identified. Germline V gene lookup returns CDR1 SGHTA and CDR2 FQGTGA. The CDR3 length is 14 residues. The V gene lost 2 bases and the J gene lost 0 bases, with 4 bases spanning the gap. From RNA transcripts, TCR beta CDR3 regions were amplified. HTBI primers were the set used in a first-round RT-PCR of the TCR CDR3. TCRdb reprocessed the multiplex PCR reads via MiXCR and lists one record per CDR3 protein. The table lists about 380,000 distinct CDR3 sequences, roughly 14% of them singletons. This TCR came from a woman in her twenties or thirties with Graves' ophthalmopathy. The V call is TRBV7-3, the J call TRBJ2-2; D call uncertain. Sequenced: blood. CDR3 sequence reads: CASSLLANTGELFF. For the CDR3, the DNA is TGTGCCAGCAGCTTACTAGCGAACACCGGGGAGCTGTTTTTT.